One sample yielded the 3 T cell receptor beta chains listed below, sequenced in a study of graft-versus-host responses after intestinal transplantation. Lymphocytes (intraepithelial and lamina propria) were released by processing the graft tissue. Libraries were prepared by immunoSEQ multiplex PCR; TCRdb keeps only in-frame clonotypes and omits some of them. This sample has more than 13,000 clones, with just under 70% found just once. Sequencing used ileum tissue, obtained around 700 days after intestinal transplantation. These receptors all stem from a human patient who received an intestinal transplant, so some T cells may come from the graft donor.

This chain links TRBV29-1 with TRBJ2-7; 14 bases are shared with TRBD2. CDR1 is SQVTM and CDR2 is ANQGSEA in the germline V gene. The length of the CDR3 is 15 residues. The V gene end was trimmed by 6 bases and the J gene end by 4 bases; junction bases not matched to a gene: 8. The CDR3 region is CSVTSGREVGYEQYF. The CDR3 region has the DNA TGCAGCGTGACTAGCGGGAGGGAGGTGGGGTACGAGCAGTACTTC.

This chain joins TRBV5-1 and TRBJ2-5; no clear D. V was clipped by 1 base and J by 7 bases, with 8 bases between them. Germline CDR1 and CDR2: SGHRS and YFSETQ. This CDR3 spans 12 amino acids. The CDR3 is CASSLMKGTQYF. CDR3 nucleotide sequence: TGCGCCAGCAGCTTGATGAAGGGGACCCAGTACTTC.

This clone was observed a handful of times. The chain joins TRBV6-4 to TRBJ2-3, with 7 bases lining up with TRBD2. V shed 2 bases, J shed 1 base, and the junction held 0 bases outside the gene matches. The germline V gene encodes CDR1 MRHNA and CDR2 SNTAGT. The CDR3 covers 14 residues. CDR3 sequence: CASSDRGGTDTQYF. As DNA, the CDR3 is TGTGCCAGCAGTGACCGGGGGGGCACAGATACGCAGTATTTT.